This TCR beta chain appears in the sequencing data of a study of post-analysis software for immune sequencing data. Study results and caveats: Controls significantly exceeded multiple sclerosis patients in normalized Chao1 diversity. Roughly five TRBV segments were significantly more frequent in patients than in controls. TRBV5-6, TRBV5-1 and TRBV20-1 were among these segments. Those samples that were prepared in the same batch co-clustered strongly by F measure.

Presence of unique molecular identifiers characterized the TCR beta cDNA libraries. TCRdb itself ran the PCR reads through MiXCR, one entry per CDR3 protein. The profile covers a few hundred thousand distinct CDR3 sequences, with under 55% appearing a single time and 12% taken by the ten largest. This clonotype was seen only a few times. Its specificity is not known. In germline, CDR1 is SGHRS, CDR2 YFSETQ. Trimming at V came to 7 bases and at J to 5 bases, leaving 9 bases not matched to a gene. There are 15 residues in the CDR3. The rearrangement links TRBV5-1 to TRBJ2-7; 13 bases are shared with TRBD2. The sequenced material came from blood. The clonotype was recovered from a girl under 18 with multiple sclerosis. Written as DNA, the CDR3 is TGCGCCAGCGTCCCACTAGCGGGAGGGCCGAACGAGCAGTACTTC. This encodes CASVPLAGGPNEQYF.